Ten or more counts support the clone carrying this T cell receptor beta chain. The target antigen is unknown. Alongside a J-beta primer mix, a sample-barcoded 5' primer served in a second PCR lasting about 7 to 11 cycles. Tags on each cDNA molecule came from a template-switch adaptor with 12 random nucleotides. TCRdb ran MiXCR on the 5' RACE reads and lists one entry per CDR3 protein. The sample consists of 650,000 to 800,000 distinct CDR3 sequences, 40% to 65% of them appearing once. The data belong to a study of blood T cells in healthy people across ages. Regarding the study as a whole: Diversity of TCR beta correlated strongly with naive T cell percentage. Unsorted PBMCs blocked a conclusive comparison of naive and antigen-experienced cells.

V was shortened by 5 bases and J by 3 bases, with 11 bases between the two germline ends. Germline-derived CDR1 and CDR2 are MNHEY and SMNVEV (reference sequence). CDR3 size: 13 residues. The source of this sequence is a woman older than 75 in good health. The specimen was blood. The rearrangement joins TRBV27 to TRBJ2-7; TRBD1 is a possible D gene (5 bases). This CDR3 is CASSTTQGYEQYF. The CDR3 nucleotides are TGTGCCAGCAGTACCACCCAGGGCTACGAGCAGTACTTC.